These T cell receptor beta chains were read from a single sample in a study of blood T cell repertoires in COVID-19. Clones were read by immunoSEQ multiplex PCR, and TCRdb kept only the in-frame ones, dropping some. The repertoire consists of about 160,000 clones, with 65% to 85% occurring once and the leading ten covering 6%. Material: PBMCs or T cells enriched from blood (not recorded which). These receptors all stem from a man aged 40-49 years who had recovered from COVID-19. Each CDR3 is given with its conserved first and last residue. D genes are given only for firm matches.

>TRBV2|TRBD2
CASRWMAGGNADTQYF
>TRBV19|NA
CASRAGPASSFNEQFF
>TRBV11-2|TRBD1
CASSSRDSVNEKLFF
>TRBV18|TRBD1
CASSPWTGEVEQFF
>TRBV5-4|NA
CASSSVVGARGANVLTF
>TRBV5-1|TRBD1
CANSPGQVSAETQYF
>TRBV4-1|TRBD1
CASSQVGQGTGYGYTF
>TRBV18|TRBD1
CASSLTWTGLAKNIQYF
>TRBV2|NA
CASSEGGASYNEQFF
>TRBV19|TRBD2
CASSMVGEGSQETQYF
>TRBV11-2|NA
CASSSEGTLAYEQYF
>TRBV29-1|NA
CSVREGLQPQHF
>TRBV9|NA
CASSVNIGGGTEAFF
>TRBV19|TRBD1
CASSITGRGRPGELFF
>TRBV6-6|NA
CASNVQGRETQYF
>TRBV12-3/TRBV12-4|NA
CASRNRLTEAFF
>TRBV2|TRBD2
CASSGPSGGGGTQYF
>TRBV19|NA
CASRPPWPSSGNTIYF
>TRBV3-1/TRBV3-2|NA
CASSPGQTGTETQYF
>TRBV6-5|TRBD1
CASSSRQGGQPQHF
>TRBV6-5|NA
CASSEGWGGAHF
>TRBV2|NA
CASSYRASHQPQHF
>TRBV19|NA
CASSISRGQAWNTGELFF
>TRBV30|NA
CAWSVAGSNEKLFF
>TRBV5-8|NA
CASSLVAGANEQFF
>TRBV18|TRBD2
CASSPGAGRDTQYF
>TRBV18|NA
CASSPLGGEGQPQHF
>TRBV3-1/TRBV3-2|TRBD2
CASSGTSGGRETQYF
>TRBV6-4|TRBD1
CASRRTGNTEAFF
>TRBV29-1|NA
CSVDPGGVNAFF
>TRBV6-5|TRBD1
CASRAGQGLTGELFF
>TRBV6-5|NA
CASSYSGVEAFF
>TRBV29-1|NA
CSVDKDGGTEAFF
>TRBV6-5|TRBD1
CASKATGTANYGYTF
>TRBV7-2|TRBD1
CASSLEQGGVRGYTF
>TRBV30|TRBD1
CAWATGAESNQPQHF
>TRBV19|TRBD1
CASSIRGGRETQYF
>TRBV30|TRBD2
CAWAWAGLAGPDTQYF
>TRBV19|TRBD1
CASSRDRDYTF
>TRBV7-3|NA
CASSPYRVGYGYTF